Below, 22 T cell receptor beta chains from the same sample are listed, as sequenced in a study of blood T cell repertoires in COVID-19. Only in-frame clones appear in the TCRdb table, and some are missing; sequencing was by immunoSEQ multiplex PCR. The table records some 54,000 clones, 89% of them present only once. The sample comprised peripheral blood. These receptors were taken from an elderly man with active or convalescent COVID-19.

The genes are TRBV24-1 and TRBJ2-5, with 9 bases matching TRBD1. V lost 4 bases and J lost 4; bases outside the gene matches: 6. Per germline, CDR1 KGHDR and CDR2 SFDVKD. The CDR3 has 15 amino acids. The chain's CDR3 is CATSDRDRERETQYF. DNA for the CDR3: TGTGCCACCAGTGACCGGGACAGGGAAAGAGAGACCCAGTACTTC.

The V and J genes are TRBV15 and TRBJ2-3, with 7 positions matching TRBD2. The CDR3 length is 17 residues. V shed 1 base and J 6 bases; nucleotides not matched to a gene: 13. Germline lookup yields CDR1 LNHNV and CDR2 YYDKDF (reference sequence). The CDR3 loop reads CATSRGGNSGPGDTQYF. The CDR3 DNA is TGTGCCACCAGCAGAGGGGGAAATAGCGGGCCAGGGGATACGCAGTATTTT.

V usage is TRBV18 and J usage is TRBJ2-3; D possibly corresponds to TRBD1 (6 bases). The germline V and J ends were trimmed by 4 bases and 2 bases, with 10 bases remaining between them. Germline loops: CDR1 KGHSH, CDR2 LQKENI. This CDR3 has 14 residues. The CDR3 spells CASSLGTYTDTQYF. CDR3 DNA sequence: TGTGCCAGCTCACTCGGGACATACACAGATACGCAGTATTTT.

The chain employs TRBV18 and TRBJ1-4; no firm D call. CDR3 length equals 15 residues. Germline lookup yields CDR1 KGHSH and CDR2 LQKENI. Trimming took off 0 bases at V and 8 bases at J, with 13 bases between the two ends. In DNA, the CDR3 is TGTGCCAGCTCACCACCTGCGGGGATTGGCGAAAAACTGTTTTTT. Translating it yields CASSPPAGIGEKLFF.

The rearrangement uses TRBV18 and TRBJ1-3; 10 bases line up with TRBD1. The CDR3 extends over 14 amino acids. The V segment lost 4 bases and the J segment 9 bases; nucleotides outside the gene matches: 6. Germline CDR1 reads KGHSH; CDR2 reads LQKENI. CDR3 bases: TGTGCCAGCTCACTTGGACAGGGGGACGGCACCATATATTTT. This gives the protein CASSLGQGDGTIYF.

The chain has TRBV21-1 and TRBJ2-5; no DNA check was done on the table's D call, TRBD1. TRBV21-1 corresponds to a pseudogene. The CDR3 totals 22 residues. CDR3: CASSNLKPGTGGGYTGQETQYF. DNA of the CDR3: TGTGCCAGCAGCAATCTGAAACCCGGGACAGGGGGCGGATACACGGGCCAAGAGACCCAGTACTTC.

The chain has TRBV11-2 and TRBJ2-2, with D unresolved. V gave up 5 bases and J gave up 5 bases, with 18 bases separating them. Per the germline V gene, CDR1 is SGHAT and CDR2 is FQNNGV. This CDR3 contains 16 residues. The CDR3 sequence: CASSPAPGPLTGELFF. DNA of the CDR3: TGTGCCAGCAGCCCAGCCCCAGGTCCCCTTACCGGGGAGCTGTTTTTT.

This clone occurred once. V gene TRBV5-1 combines with J gene TRBJ2-1; 12 nucleotides agree with TRBD2. CDR3 size: 17 residues. CDR1 and CDR2 (germline): SGHRS, YFSETQ. V shed 0 bases and J 8 bases; nucleotides not matched to a gene: 9. Written as DNA, the CDR3 is TGCGCCAGCAGCTTGGGACTAGCGGGAGCGTCTTTCGATGAGCAGTTCTTC. Its translation is CASSLGLAGASFDEQFF. Full variable domain (remainder filled in from reference TRBV5-1 and TRBJ2-1): KAGVTQTPRYLIKTRGQQVTLSCSPISGHRSVSWYQQTPGQGLQFLFEYFSETQRNKGNFPGRFSGRQFSNSRSEMNVSTLELGDSALYLCASSLGLAGASFDEQFFGPGTRLTVL.

The chain combines TRBV7-2 with TRBJ2-2; 8 bases align to TRBD2. CDR1 and CDR2 (germline): SGHTA, FQGNSA. CDR3 length equals 16 residues. The J segment lost 3 bases and the V segment lost 3 bases, leaving 6 bases of the junction unmatched. In DNA form, the CDR3 reads TGTGCCAGCAGCTTGGGGTTAGCGGGGTACACCGGGGAGCTGTTTTTT. Protein product: CASSLGLAGYTGELFF.

The chain recombines TRBV21-1 with TRBJ1-4; the tabulated D call, TRBD1, remains unverified against the DNA. TRBV21-1 is a recognized pseudogene. The CDR3 runs 15 residues. DNA of the CDR3: TGTGCCAGCAAGTACCTCCCCAGGTGGAATGAAAAACTGTTTTTT. It specifies CASKYLPRWNEKLFF.

The chain is built from TRBV12-5 and TRBJ2-2, with 7 bases aligning to TRBD1. The CDR3 is made up of 14 amino acids. Trimming removed 6 bases from V and 3 bases from J; junction bases left unmatched: 4. Germline values: CDR1 LGHNT, CDR2 FRNRAP. In nucleotides, the CDR3 is TGTGCTAGTGGCACCGGGACAGACACCGGGGAGCTGTTTTTT. Its translation: CASGTGTDTGELFF. Complete variable domain (other parts from reference TRBV12-5 and TRBJ2-2): DARVTQTPRHKVTEMGQEVTMRCQPILGHNTVFWYRQTMMQGLELLAYFRNRAPLDDSGMPKDRFSAEMPDATLATLKIQPSEPRDSAVYFCASGTGTDTGELFFGEGSRLTVL.

The chain is built from TRBV7-2 and TRBJ2-3; a possible D gene is TRBD2 (7 bases). The V end lost 7 bases, the J end lost 0 bases, and 17 bases lay between the germline ends. Germline lookup yields CDR1 SGHTA and CDR2 FQGNSA. The CDR3 sequence is 16 residues long. The CDR3 coding sequence is TGTGCCAGCACCCCGGGGTGGGGGGGCAGCACAGATACGCAGTATTTT. Its translation is CASTPGWGGSTDTQYF.

CDR3: CASSEWQMNTEAFF. CDR3 DNA: TGTGCCAGCAGCGAATGGCAGATGAACACTGAAGCTTTCTTT. The genes are TRBV2 and TRBJ1-1; D not certain. CDR1 is SNHLY, CDR2 FYNNEI, per germline. The CDR3 loop spans 14 amino acids. The germline V and J ends were trimmed by 6 bases and 0 bases, with 11 bases remaining between them.

This clone was detected only once. V and J are TRBV6-5 and TRBJ2-1; the D gene is possibly TRBD1 (5 bases). Germline CDR1 reads MNHEY; CDR2 reads SVGAGI. Deletions cut 5 bases from V and 4 bases from J, with 12 bases between. This CDR3 spans 14 amino acids. CDR3 protein: CASSRIGEYNEQFF. The CDR3, as DNA: TGTGCCAGCAGTCGGATAGGGGAATACAATGAGCAGTTCTTC.

The chain is built from TRBV12-3 or TRBV12-4 and TRBJ2-1, with TRBD1 matching over 7 bases. V trimming: 6 bases; J trimming: 14 bases; junction bases outside the gene matches: 10. This CDR3 spans 12 amino acids. This CDR3 is CASRSQGVGKFF. In DNA, the CDR3 is TGTGCCAGCAGATCTCAGGGGGTTGGTAAGTTCTTC.

The CDR3 spells CASSFLGQEAFF. CDR3 DNA sequence: TGTGCCAGCAGTTTTCTGGGACAGGAGGCTTTCTTT. This chain connects TRBV27 to TRBJ1-1; 8 positions agree with TRBD1. J lost 11 bases, V lost 3 bases, and 5 bases had no gene match. There are 12 residues in the CDR3. Looked up from germline, CDR1 is MNHEY and CDR2 is SMNVEV (reference sequence).

The chain has TRBV2 and TRBJ1-1; TRBD1 matches 7 bases. The CDR3 extends over 12 amino acids. The trim removed 3 bases at V and 7 bases at J, leaving 2 bases unmatched. From germline, CDR1 is SNHLY and CDR2 FYNNEI. The CDR3: CASSEGTDEAFF. The DNA of the CDR3 is TGTGCCAGCAGTGAGGGGACAGATGAAGCTTTCTTT.

The chain has TRBV28 and TRBJ1-1; TRBD1 matches at 11 bases. The CDR3 runs 17 residues. In germline, CDR1 is MDHEN, CDR2 SYDVKM. V shed 5 bases and J 5 bases; nucleotides not matched to a gene: 13. This chain's CDR3 is CASSPDRGQGARTEAFF. The CDR3 coding sequence is TGTGCCAGCAGTCCTGACCGAGGACAGGGGGCGCGTACTGAAGCTTTCTTT.

V is TRBV5-1 and J is TRBJ1-1; the D gene is possibly TRBD1 (5 bases). The CDR3 has 15 residues. Trimming took off 4 bases at V and 5 bases at J, with 18 bases between the two ends. Germline V gene sequence: CDR1 SGHRS, CDR2 YFSETQ. CDR3 nucleotides: TGCGCCAGCAGCCTAGAGAATAGGGGAGGGACTGAAGCTTTCTTT. Translation gives CASSLENRGGTEAFF.

This clone was recorded only once. This chain uses TRBV6-5 with TRBJ2-5; 10 bases match TRBD2. The CDR3 consists of 15 residues. Per the germline V gene, CDR1 is MNHEY and CDR2 is SVGAGI. V dropped 1 base and J dropped 3; count of bases not matched to a gene: 2. The CDR3 DNA is TGTGCCAGCAGTTACTGGCTAGCGGGAGAAGAGACCCAGTACTTC. Translation gives CASSYWLAGEETQYF.

V gene TRBV24-1 combines with J gene TRBJ2-1, with TRBD2 matching over 11 bases. Germline V gives CDR1 KGHDR, CDR2 SFDVKD. V lost 4 bases, J lost 7 bases, and 5 bases stayed unmatched. The CDR3 is 15 residues long. The CDR3 protein is CATSDGTSGVNEQFF. The CDR3 bases are TGTGCCACCAGTGACGGGACTAGCGGAGTAAATGAGCAGTTCTTC.

The rearrangement links TRBV18 to TRBJ1-5; D may be TRBD1 (6 bases). Germline loops: CDR1 KGHSH, CDR2 LQKENI. The CDR3 sequence is 15 residues long. The V gene lost 3 bases and the J gene lost 5 bases, with 14 bases spanning the gap. The CDR3 here is CASSPMGQIHQPQHF. DNA of the CDR3: TGTGCCAGCTCACCGATGGGACAAATCCATCAGCCCCAGCATTTT.